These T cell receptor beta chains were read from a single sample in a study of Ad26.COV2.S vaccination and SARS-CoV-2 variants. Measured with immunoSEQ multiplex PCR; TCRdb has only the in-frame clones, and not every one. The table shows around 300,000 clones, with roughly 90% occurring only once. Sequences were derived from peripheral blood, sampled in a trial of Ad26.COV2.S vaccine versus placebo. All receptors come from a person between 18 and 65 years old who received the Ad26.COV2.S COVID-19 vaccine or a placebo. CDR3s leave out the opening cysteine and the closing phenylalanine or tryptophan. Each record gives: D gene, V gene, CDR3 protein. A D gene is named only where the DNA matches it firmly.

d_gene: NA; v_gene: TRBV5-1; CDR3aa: ASSLDRVYEQY
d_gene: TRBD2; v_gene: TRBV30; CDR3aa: AWSPGLAGDEQF
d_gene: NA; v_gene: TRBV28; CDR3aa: ASSPYALRWGGYT
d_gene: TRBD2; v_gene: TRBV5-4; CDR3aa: ASSPYLAGGATDTQY
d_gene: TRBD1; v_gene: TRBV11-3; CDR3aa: ASSLFGTGVAGELF
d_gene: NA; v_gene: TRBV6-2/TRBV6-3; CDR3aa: ASSGDRNEQF
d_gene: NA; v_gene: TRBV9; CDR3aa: ASSVGSNNNSPLH
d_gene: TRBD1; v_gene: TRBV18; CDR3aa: ASSSQGLSSYEQY
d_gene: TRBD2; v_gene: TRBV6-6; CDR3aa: ASSRMTSGRGGKQF
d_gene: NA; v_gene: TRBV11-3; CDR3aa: ASSLDGTGDTEAF
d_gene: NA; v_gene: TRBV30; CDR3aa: AWSPDGYNEQF
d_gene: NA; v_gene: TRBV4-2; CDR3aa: ASSQDLDTDYTGELF
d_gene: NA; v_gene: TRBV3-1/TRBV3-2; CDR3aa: ASSQDVPARHSYEQY
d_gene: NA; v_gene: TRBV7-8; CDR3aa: ASSKEAYYEQY
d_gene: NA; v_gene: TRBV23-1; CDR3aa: ASSRLTVRGSGNQPQH
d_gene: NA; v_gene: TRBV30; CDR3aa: AWSPPWRAAGNTIY
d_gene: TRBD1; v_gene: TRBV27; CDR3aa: ASSPLPQGALMNTEAF
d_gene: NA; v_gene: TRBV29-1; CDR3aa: SVETPRGGAAPTDTQY
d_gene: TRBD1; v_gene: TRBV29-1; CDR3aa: SVGQGAGIGELF
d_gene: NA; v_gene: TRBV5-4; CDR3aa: ASSNPRGGRNSPLH
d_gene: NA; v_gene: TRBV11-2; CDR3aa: ASSLGGDGAAITGELF
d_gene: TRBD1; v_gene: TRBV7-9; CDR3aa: ASSQPTGGGEKLF
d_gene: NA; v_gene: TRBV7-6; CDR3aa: ASSLGTASYGYT
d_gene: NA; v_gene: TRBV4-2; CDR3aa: ASSQSLAPYNEQF
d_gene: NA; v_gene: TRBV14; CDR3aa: ASSQDIRGEAF
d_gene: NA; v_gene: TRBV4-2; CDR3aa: ASSQQQVVYNSPLH
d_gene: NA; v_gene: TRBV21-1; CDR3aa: ASSIPMNTEAF
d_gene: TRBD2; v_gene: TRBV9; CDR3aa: ASSPQQRGGSYEQY
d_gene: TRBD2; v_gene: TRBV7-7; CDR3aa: ASSSTSGRAVRELF
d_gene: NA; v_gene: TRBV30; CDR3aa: AWSKPGTPDHYGYT
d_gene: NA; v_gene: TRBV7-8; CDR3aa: ASRLTGVGSNQPQH
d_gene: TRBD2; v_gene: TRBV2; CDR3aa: ASSSTSGSGSYNEQF
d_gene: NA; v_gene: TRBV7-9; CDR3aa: ASSPDGRASYGYT
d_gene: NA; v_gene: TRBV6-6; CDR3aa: ASKPSAGNTIY
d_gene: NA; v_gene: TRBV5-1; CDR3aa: ASSLARGRDGEQY
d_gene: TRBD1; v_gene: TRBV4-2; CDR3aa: ASSQNRGRTDTQY
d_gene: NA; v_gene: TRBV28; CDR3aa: ASRPTGWVYEQY
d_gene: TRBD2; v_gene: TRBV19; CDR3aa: ASTSGSRLEQY
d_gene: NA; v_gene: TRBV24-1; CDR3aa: ATSQGTGTEAF
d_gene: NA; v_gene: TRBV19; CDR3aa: ASSISLGNSGNTIY
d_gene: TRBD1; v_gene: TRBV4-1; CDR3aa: ASSQIRTGGFDEQF
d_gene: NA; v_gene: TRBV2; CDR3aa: ASSGTRRANEQF
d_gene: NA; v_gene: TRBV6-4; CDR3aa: ASSEGGGNNQPQH
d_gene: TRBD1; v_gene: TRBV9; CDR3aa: ASSVLTGGPNNEQF
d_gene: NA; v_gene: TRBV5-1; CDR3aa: ASSLVAGPLTYEQY
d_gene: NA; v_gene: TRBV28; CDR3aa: ASSFGSYGYT
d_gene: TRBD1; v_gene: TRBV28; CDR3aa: ASSPPGQGNEKLF
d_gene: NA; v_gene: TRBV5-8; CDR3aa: ASSFQGMGTDTQY
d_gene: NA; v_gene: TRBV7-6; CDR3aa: ASSLSQGPNTEAF
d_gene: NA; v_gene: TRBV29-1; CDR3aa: SAGGTSTDTQY
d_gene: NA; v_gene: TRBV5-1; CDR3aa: ASSHGTGTYEQY
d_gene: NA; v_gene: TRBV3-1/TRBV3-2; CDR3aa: ASSHETYEQY
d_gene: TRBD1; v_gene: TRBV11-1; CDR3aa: ASSLGRTGAYEQY
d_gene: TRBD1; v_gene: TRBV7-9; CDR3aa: ASSPSGTGIKNIQY
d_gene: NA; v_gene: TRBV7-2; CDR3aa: ASSPGGVSSYEQY